This TCR beta chain was recorded in a study of blood T cell repertoires in COVID-19. Study at large: T cells, B-cell-depleted T cells, or PBMCs supplied cDNA or gDNA.

All enrollees were roughly 18 to 89 years old and from roughly 26 US areas. The study counted Cohort 3 donors as recovered given two negative PCRs, clearance, or symptom resolution. In the authors' methods: Amplification from reference gene primers served as the basis for estimated nucleated cell counts. Generated by immunoSEQ multiplex PCR, the TCRdb table keeps only in-frame clones and is missing some. V and J calls and clone size are copied from that table; D and trimming were computed from the DNA. The sample consists of fewer than 350,000 clones, around 85% of them appearing once. This clone showed up just a few times. The CDR3 has 13 amino acids. V was trimmed by 7 bases and J by 8 bases, leaving 14 bases between them. Germline loops: CDR1 SNHLY, CDR2 FYNNEI.

Material for sequencing was PBMCs or T cells enriched from blood (not recorded which). This chain uses TRBV2 with TRBJ1-4; no clear D gene. The sequence was collected from a woman in her forties or fifties who had recovered from COVID-19. This chain's CDR3 is CASTYLGREKLFF. DNA of the CDR3: TGTGCCAGCACTTATCTAGGGAGAGAAAAACTGTTTTTT.